Listed below are T cell receptor beta chains from one sample, sequenced in a study of cytomegalovirus exposure and HLA in healthy donors. The data were produced by immunoSEQ multiplex PCR, yet TCRdb's version contains in-frame clones alone and is incomplete. The repertoire holds about 220,000 clones, with roughly 83% as singletons. The sequencing input was PBMCs. These receptor sequences come from a woman aged 25 to 45 in good health and CMV-seropositive. Both conserved end residues are part of each CDR3. A D gene is named only where the DNA matches it firmly. Rows give clone size only sometimes, using once, few, many, or a class for an expanded clone.

clone size	D gene	V gene	J gene	CDR3 protein	CDR3 DNA
-	-	TRBV25-1	TRBJ2-5	CASNVGRETQYF	TGTGCCAGCAACGTGGGCCGGGAGACCCAGTACTTC
once	TRBD1	TRBV7-6	TRBJ1-4	CASSRRPEGTANEKLFF	TGTGCCAGCAGCCGAAGGCCGGAGGGGACAGCAAATGAAAAACTGTTTTTT
few	-	TRBV6-5	TRBJ1-2	CASSYSRSYGYTF	TGTGCCAGCAGTTACTCGAGGAGTTATGGCTACACCTTC
-	TRBD1	TRBV30	TRBJ1-1	CAWRRQGDTEAFF	TGTGCCTGGAGGAGACAGGGAGACACTGAAGCTTTCTTT
-	-	TRBV29-1	TRBJ1-4	CSVILATNEKLFF	TGCAGCGTCATACTAGCAACTAATGAAAAACTGTTTTTT
-	-	TRBV27	TRBJ2-2	CASRKSAATGNGELFF	TGTGCCAGCAGAAAATCCGCGGCAACCGGGAACGGGGAGCTGTTTTTT
-	-	TRBV29-1	TRBJ1-1	CSVDREGWQGGTRAFF	TGCAGCGTTGACCGGGAGGGGTGGCAGGGAGGAACCCGAGCTTTCTTT
few	-	TRBV5-6	TRBJ2-7	CASSKGFPHYEQYF	TGTGCCAGCAGCAAGGGTTTCCCCCACTACGAGCAGTACTTC
-	-	TRBV5-6	TRBJ1-5	CASSRLSQPQHF	TGTGCCAGCAGCCGGTTGAGTCAGCCCCAGCATTTT
once	-	TRBV5-1	TRBJ2-7	CASSLGQGVSHEQYF	TGCGCCAGCAGCTTGGGGCAGGGAGTGAGCCACGAGCAGTACTTC
-	-	TRBV5-8	TRBJ1-1	CASSSRVVGSEAFF	TGTGCCAGCAGCTCCCGGGTGGTGGGGTCTGAAGCTTTCTTT
-	-	TRBV18	TRBJ2-1	CASSPQPSSYNEQFF	TGTGCCAGCTCCCCGCAACCCAGCTCCTACAATGAGCAGTTCTTC
-	-	TRBV2	TRBJ2-7	CASSVGLIRYEQYF	TGTGCCAGCAGTGTTGGACTTATCCGCTACGAGCAGTACTTC
-	-	TRBV30	TRBJ1-2	CAWSVGRTVYGYTF	TGTGCCTGGAGTGTAGGTCGGACAGTCTATGGCTACACCTTC
-	TRBD2	TRBV5-1	TRBJ2-1	CASSLAGEGYNEQFF	TGCGCCAGCAGCTTAGCGGGAGAAGGCTACAATGAGCAGTTCTTC